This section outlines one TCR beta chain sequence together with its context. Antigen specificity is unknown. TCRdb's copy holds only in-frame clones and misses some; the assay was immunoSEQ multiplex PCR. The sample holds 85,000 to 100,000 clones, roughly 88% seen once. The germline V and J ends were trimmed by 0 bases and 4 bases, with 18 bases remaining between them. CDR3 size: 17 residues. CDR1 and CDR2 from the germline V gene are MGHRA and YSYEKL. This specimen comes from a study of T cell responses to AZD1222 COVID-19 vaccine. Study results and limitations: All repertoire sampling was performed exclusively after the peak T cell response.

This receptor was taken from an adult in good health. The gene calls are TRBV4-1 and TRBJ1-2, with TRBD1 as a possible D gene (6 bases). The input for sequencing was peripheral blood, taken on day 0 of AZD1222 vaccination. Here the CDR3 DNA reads TGCGCCAGCAGCCAAGATGAAGGAACAGGGACCCTCTATGGCTACACCTTC. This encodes CASSQDEGTGTLYGYTF.